Following are 9 T cell receptor beta chains from one sample sequenced in a study of blood T cell repertoires in COVID-19. Assay: immunoSEQ multiplex PCR; the TCRdb copy retains only in-frame clones and omits some. The sample has 200,000 to 300,000 clones, 81% seen once. Sequenced: peripheral blood. The receptors were gathered from a woman older than 75 with COVID-19, enrolled during active disease.

The chain recombines TRBV12-5 with TRBJ1-1, with 10 bases aligning to TRBD1. The germline V gene encodes CDR1 LGHNT and CDR2 FRNRAP. V trimming: 3 bases; J trimming: 3 bases; junction bases outside the gene matches: 1. This CDR3 comprises 14 residues. Here the CDR3 reads CASGLGTGDTEAFF. The DNA of the CDR3 is TGTGCTAGTGGTTTAGGGACAGGGGACACTGAAGCTTTCTTT.

This clone was seen once. The chain links TRBV5-1 to TRBJ2-3, with D perhaps matching TRBD1 (6 bases). The ends were cut back, 3 bases at V and 6 bases at J, with 14 bases in the middle. Looked up from germline, CDR1 is SGHRS and CDR2 is YFSETQ. The CDR3 is made up of 14 amino acids. The CDR3 region is CASSSQGSRDTQYF. CDR3 nucleotide sequence: TGCGCCAGCAGCTCACAGGGCTCGCGGGATACGCAGTATTTT. The variable domain in full, with the rest retrieved from reference TRBV5-1 and TRBJ2-3, is KAGVTQTPRYLIKTRGQQVTLSCSPISGHRSVSWYQQTPGQGLQFLFEYFSETQRNKGNFPGRFSGRQFSNSRSEMNVSTLELGDSALYLCASSSQGSRDTQYFGPGTRLTVL.

CDR3 bases: TGTGCCAGCAGCAAAGTCGCGGAAAATCAGCCCCAGCATTTT. It yields the protein CASSKVAENQPQHF. This chain uses TRBV21-1 with TRBJ1-5. TRBV21-1 is a pseudogene segment. This CDR3 has 14 amino acids.

The V and J genes are TRBV5-6 and TRBJ1-1, with 7 bases that match TRBD1. Germline V gives CDR1 SGHDT, CDR2 YYEEEE. V shed 4 bases, J shed 5 bases, and the junction held 11 bases outside the gene matches. This CDR3 comprises 15 residues. CDR3 bases: TGTGCCAGCAGCGACGTACAGGGGTGGAGGACTGAAGCTTTCTTT. Amino acids: CASSDVQGWRTEAFF.

The V gene is TRBV7-2, the J gene TRBJ2-7; D is possibly TRBD1 (7 bases). Germline CDR1 reads SGHTA; CDR2 reads FQGNSA. CDR3 length: 14 amino acids. V was cut by 5 bases and J by 2 bases, with 13 bases left in between. DNA for the CDR3: TGTGCCAGCAGCGCGGGACAGCGCGCCTACGAGCAGTACTTC. Its translation is CASSAGQRAYEQYF.

The chain is built from TRBV6-6 and TRBJ2-7; no reliable D call. Trimming pared 6 bases from V and 5 bases from J, leaving 14 bases between. This CDR3 region has 13 residues. Germline values: CDR1 MNHNY, CDR2 SVGAGI (reference sequence). Here the CDR3 reads CASSLREVDEQYF. The CDR3 region has the DNA TGTGCCAGCAGCCTACGTGAGGTCGACGAGCAGTACTTC.

The V and J genes are TRBV28 and TRBJ2-1; 7 bases fit TRBD2. This CDR3 spans 14 amino acids. Losses at the gene ends were 6 bases for V and 5 bases for J; bases not matched to a gene: 7. Germline V gives CDR1 MDHEN, CDR2 SYDVKM. The CDR3 DNA is TGTGCCAGCAGGGCCGGACTAGGGGACAATGAGCAGTTCTTC. This sequence encodes CASRAGLGDNEQFF.

The chain recombines TRBV10-2 with TRBJ1-2, with a tentative D call TRBD1 (6 bases). This CDR3 has 13 residues. Per the germline V gene, CDR1 is WSHSY and CDR2 is SAAADI. V lost 6 bases and J lost 6, with 14 bases in between. CDR3 coding DNA: TGCGCCAGCAGGCGGACAGAAACGCATGGCTACACCTTC. Translation gives CASRRTETHGYTF.

The rearrangement links TRBV9 to TRBJ2-1; maybe TRBD2 (5 bases). CDR3 length: 14 amino acids. Germline V gene lookup returns CDR1 SGDLS and CDR2 YYNGEE. Trimming stripped 4 bases from V and 4 bases from J, with 12 bases between. The CDR3 DNA reads as TGTGCCAGCAGCAACGGACTTATTTACAATGAGCAGTTCTTC. Translating gives CASSNGLIYNEQFF.